The sequence of this T cell receptor (beta chain) was determined in a study of CD8+CD57+ T cells in acquired aplastic anemia. Turning to the study itself: CD4+ and CD8+ cells, once sorted, gave DNA averaging about 3 ug. Study-wide points: Patients and controls shared 25 to 35 CD8+ CDR3 sequences, highly expressed in patients. Levels of CD8+ Simpson's diversity were not significantly distinct in patients versus controls.

The V gene's germline CDR1 is SEHNR and CDR2 FQNEAQ (reference sequence). The junction had 7 bases not matched to a gene; V was cut back by 5 bases and J by 7 bases. The CDR3 is made up of 13 amino acids. This clonotype was found many times. As yet, its antigen is unknown. Profiling that covered TCR beta VDJ and CDR3 relied on genomic DNA as its template. MiXCR, run by TCRdb on the reads, gives a single entry per CDR3 protein. The table lists just over 400,000 distinct CDR3 sequences, around 72% of them singletons. This sequence joins TRBV7-9 and TRBJ2-7; TRBD1 aligns across 8 bases. The source of this sequence is a human donor in good health, serving as a control. Sequences were obtained from sorted CD4+, CD8+, or CD8+CD57+ T cells (not recorded which) from PBMCs. CDR3 bases: TGTGCCAGCAGCCTCAGGGGGCGAGAAGAGCAGTACTTC. It translates to CASSLRGREEQYF.